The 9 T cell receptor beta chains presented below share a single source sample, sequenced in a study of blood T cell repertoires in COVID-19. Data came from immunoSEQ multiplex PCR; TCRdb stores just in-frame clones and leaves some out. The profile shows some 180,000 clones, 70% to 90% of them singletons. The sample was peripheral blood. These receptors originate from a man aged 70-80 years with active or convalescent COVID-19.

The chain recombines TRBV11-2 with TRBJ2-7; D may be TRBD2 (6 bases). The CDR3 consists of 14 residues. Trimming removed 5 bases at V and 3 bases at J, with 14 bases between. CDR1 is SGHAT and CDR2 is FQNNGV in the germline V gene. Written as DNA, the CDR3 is TGTGCCAGCAGCCTCAGCTTGGGGGGCTACGAGCAGTACTTC. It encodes CASSLSLGGYEQYF.

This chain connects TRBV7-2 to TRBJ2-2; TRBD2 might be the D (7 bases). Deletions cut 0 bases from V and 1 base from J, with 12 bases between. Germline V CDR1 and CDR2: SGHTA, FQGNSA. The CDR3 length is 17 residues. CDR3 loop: CASSLAVGGLNTGELFF. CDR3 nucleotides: TGTGCCAGCAGCTTAGCGGTCGGGGGGCTGAACACCGGGGAGCTGTTTTTT.

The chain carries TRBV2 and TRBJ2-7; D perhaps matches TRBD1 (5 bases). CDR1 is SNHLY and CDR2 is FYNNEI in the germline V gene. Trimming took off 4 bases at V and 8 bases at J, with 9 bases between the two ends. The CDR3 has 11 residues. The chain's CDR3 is CASSGWGKQYF. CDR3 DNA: TGTGCCAGCAGTGGGTGGGGCAAGCAGTACTTC. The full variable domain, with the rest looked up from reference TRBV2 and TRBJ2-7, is EPEVTQTPSHQVTQMGQEVILRCVPISNHLYFYWYRQILGQKVEFLVSFYNNEISEKSEIFDDQFSVERPDGSNFTLKIRSTKLEDSAMYFCASSGWGKQYFGPGTRLTVT.

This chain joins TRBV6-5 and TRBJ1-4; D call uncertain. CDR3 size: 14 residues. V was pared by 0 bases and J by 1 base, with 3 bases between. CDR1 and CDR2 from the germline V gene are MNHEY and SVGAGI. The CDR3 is CASSYSLTNEKLFF. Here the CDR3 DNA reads TGTGCCAGCAGTTACTCCCTAACTAATGAAAAACTGTTTTTT.

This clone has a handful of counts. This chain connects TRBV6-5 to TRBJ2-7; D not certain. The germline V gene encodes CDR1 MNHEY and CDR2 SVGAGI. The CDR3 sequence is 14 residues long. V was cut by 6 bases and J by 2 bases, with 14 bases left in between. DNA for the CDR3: TGTGCCAGCAGAAGCAGACTTCCTACCTACGAGCAGTACTTC. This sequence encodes CASRSRLPTYEQYF.

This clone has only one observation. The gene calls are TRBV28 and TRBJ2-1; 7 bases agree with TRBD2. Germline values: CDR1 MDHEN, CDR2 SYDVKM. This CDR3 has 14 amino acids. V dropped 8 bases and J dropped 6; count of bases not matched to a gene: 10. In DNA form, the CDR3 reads TGTGCCAGCCACGCGGGGAGGGAAGCCAATGAGCAGTTCTTC. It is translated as CASHAGREANEQFF.

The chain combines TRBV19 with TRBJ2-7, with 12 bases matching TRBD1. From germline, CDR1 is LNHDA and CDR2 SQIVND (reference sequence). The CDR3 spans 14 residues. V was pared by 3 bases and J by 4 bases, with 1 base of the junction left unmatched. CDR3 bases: TGTGCCAGTAGTATGGGACAGGGGGCATACGAGCAGTACTTC. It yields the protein CASSMGQGAYEQYF.

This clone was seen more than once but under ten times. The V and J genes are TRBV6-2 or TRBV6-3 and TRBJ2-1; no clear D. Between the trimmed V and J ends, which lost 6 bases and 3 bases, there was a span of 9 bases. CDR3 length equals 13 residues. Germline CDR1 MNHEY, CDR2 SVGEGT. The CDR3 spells CASSQSLYNEQFF. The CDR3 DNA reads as TGTGCCAGCAGCCAGAGTCTCTACAATGAGCAGTTCTTC.

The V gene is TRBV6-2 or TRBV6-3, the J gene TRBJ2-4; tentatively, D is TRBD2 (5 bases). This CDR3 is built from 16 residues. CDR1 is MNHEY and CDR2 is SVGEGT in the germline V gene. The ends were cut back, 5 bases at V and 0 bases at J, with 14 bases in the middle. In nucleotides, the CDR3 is TGTGCCAGCAGTGGAGGCCTAACAATAGCCAAAAACATTCAGTACTTC. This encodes CASSGGLTIAKNIQYF.